This TCR beta chain is drawn from a study of cytomegalovirus exposure and HLA in healthy donors. The V end was cut by 8 bases, the J end by 1 base, with 8 bases between. Per germline, CDR1 MNHEY and CDR2 SVGAGI. CDR3 length: 12 residues. Amplification used 60 Vbeta primers and 13 Jbeta primers. TCRdb's copy holds only in-frame clones and misses some; the assay was immunoSEQ multiplex PCR. The sample has 110,000 to 150,000 clones, 77% seen once. The chain has TRBV6-5 and TRBJ1-1, with D perhaps TRBD1 (5 bases). Sample: PBMCs. This TCR was sampled from a male donor in good health and CMV-seronegative. CDR3 region: CASATGNTEAFF. The CDR3 nucleotides are TGTGCCAGCGCTACAGGGAACACTGAAGCTTTCTTT.